The present entry profiles one T cell receptor (beta chain) with its context. The sample belongs to a study of blood T cell repertoires in COVID-19. In the study overall: Acute and convalescent COVID-19 specimens originated in the United States, Italy and Spain. PBMCs, B-cell-depleted T cells, or T cells were the source of the cDNA or gDNA that made up the material.

In the original processing: Amplification with reference gene primers provided the estimates of nucleated cell counts. Data came from immunoSEQ multiplex PCR; TCRdb stores just in-frame clones and leaves some out. D and trimming were read from the DNA, whereas the V and J calls and clone size are those reported in that table. In the table there are about 220,000 clones, around 82% of which are singletons. This TCR was sampled from a woman aged 65 to 85 with acute or convalescent COVID-19. The sequenced sample was peripheral blood.

In nucleotides, the CDR3 is TGTGCCATCAGTGAGCTTGGAGGTAGCTCTGGAAACACCATATATTTT. This codes for CAISELGGSSGNTIYF. The chain has TRBV10-3 and TRBJ1-3; D not certain. This CDR3 is 16 amino acids long. V was cut by 2 bases and J by 0 bases, with 11 bases left in between. The germline V gene has CDR1 ENHRY and CDR2 SYGVKD.